One TCR beta chain is described in this entry. This clone's antigen is unknown. Within one base of it there is no much larger clone, and no base qualities were kept. The entry originates in a study of CD8 T cells in ankylosing spondylitis (dated by TCRdb to 2016 to 2017). In the study overall: The study profiled T cell receptor beta repertoires in healthy donors and ankylosing spondylitis patients to find disease-linked TCR variants. The full study cohort comprised around 25 ankylosing spondylitis patients and about 110 healthy donors. Samples of peripheral blood were taken, and for ankylosing spondylitis patients, synovial fluid was collected as well.

The reads were generated on an Illumina HiSeq 2500. Quantitative 5'-RACE with molecular barcodes was used to prepare TCR beta libraries. In the paper's pipeline: A new computational method based on a probabilistic model of VDJ rearrangement was used to identify disease-linked TCR variants. TCRdb reworked the public reads: Q25 trimming with fastp, MiXCR clone assembly, productive beta chains retained. One record per CDR3 amino acid sequence lists the most common genes and DNA. The V and J calls come from TCRdb's annotation, not from the publication. A total of 200,000 to 250,000 distinct CDR3 sequences appear in this sample, about 30% of them only once. The ten largest account for approximately 4% of the sample. Study-wide findings and limitations: A TCR beta motif made up of several highly homologous amino acid variants appeared to be characteristic of blood from ankylosing spondylitis patients. Significant enrichment of the disease-linked clones was reported in matched synovial fluid samples from ankylosing spondylitis patients. The disease-linked clones had a CD8+ phenotype and were found at relatively low frequencies in peripheral blood. Some motif variants had previously been reported in the synovial fluid and blood of reactive arthritis patients, which suggests shared mechanisms of disease initiation.

Sequences SQVTM (CDR1) and ANQGSEA (CDR2) are obtained from the germline V gene. A distance of 20 bases separates the germline ends of V and J, which lose 6 bases and 0 bases respectively. From the cysteine up to the phenylalanine, the CDR3 has a length of 17 residues. The read is trimmed to its CDR3 DNA, 51 bases read in frame from base 1. The material sequenced was blood, either unsorted or a sorted T cell fraction (not recorded which). The source of this sequence is a male donor with ankylosing spondylitis or in good health (not recorded which). The V and J genes are TRBV29-1 and TRBJ2-2, with TRBD1 perhaps the D gene, on 5 matching bases. The bases read TGCAGCGTATCCCCAGGGTGGGGATCCGCGAACACCGGGGAGCTGTTTTTT. Translation gives CSVSPGWGSANTGELFF.